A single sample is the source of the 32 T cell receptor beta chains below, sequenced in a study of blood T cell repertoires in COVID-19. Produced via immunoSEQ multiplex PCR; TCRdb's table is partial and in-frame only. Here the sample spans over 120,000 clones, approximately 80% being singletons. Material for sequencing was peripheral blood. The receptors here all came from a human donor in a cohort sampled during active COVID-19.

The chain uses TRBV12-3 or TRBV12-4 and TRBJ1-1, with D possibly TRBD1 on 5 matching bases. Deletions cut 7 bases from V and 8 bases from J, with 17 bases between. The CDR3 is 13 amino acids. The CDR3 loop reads CASTPGLPLEAFF. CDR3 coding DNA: TGTGCCAGCACGCCAGGGCTACCGCTAGAAGCTTTCTTT.

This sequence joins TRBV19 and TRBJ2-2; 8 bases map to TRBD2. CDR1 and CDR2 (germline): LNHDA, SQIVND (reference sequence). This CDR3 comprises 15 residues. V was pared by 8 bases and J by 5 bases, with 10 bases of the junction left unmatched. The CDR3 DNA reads TGTGCCAGTGCGCTCGGGGGGGCAGGAACCGGGGAGCTGTTTTTT. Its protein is CASALGGAGTGELFF.

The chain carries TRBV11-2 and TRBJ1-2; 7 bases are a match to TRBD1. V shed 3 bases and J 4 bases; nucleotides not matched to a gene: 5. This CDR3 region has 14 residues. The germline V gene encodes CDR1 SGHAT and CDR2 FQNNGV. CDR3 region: CASSLSTGAYGYTF. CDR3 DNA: TGTGCCAGCAGCTTGAGCACAGGGGCCTATGGCTACACCTTC.

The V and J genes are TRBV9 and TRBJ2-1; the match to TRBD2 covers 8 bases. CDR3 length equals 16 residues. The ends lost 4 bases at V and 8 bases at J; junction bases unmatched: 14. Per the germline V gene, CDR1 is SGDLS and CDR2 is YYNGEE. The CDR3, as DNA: TGTGCCAGCAGCCCCCGTCCCGGGACTAGTTGGTATGAGCAGTTCTTC. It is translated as CASSPRPGTSWYEQFF.

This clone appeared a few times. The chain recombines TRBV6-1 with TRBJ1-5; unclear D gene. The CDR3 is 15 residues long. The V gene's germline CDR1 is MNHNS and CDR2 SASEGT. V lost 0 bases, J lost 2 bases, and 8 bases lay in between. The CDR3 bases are TGTGCCAGCAGTGAAGCGCTGGGCGGCAATCAGCCCCAGCATTTT. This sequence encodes CASSEALGGNQPQHF.

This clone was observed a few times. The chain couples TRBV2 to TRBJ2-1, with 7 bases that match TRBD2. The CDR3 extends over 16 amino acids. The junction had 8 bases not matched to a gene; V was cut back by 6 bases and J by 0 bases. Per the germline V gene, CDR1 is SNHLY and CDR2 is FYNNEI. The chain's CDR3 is CASRKSGASSYNEQFF. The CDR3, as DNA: TGTGCCAGCAGAAAAAGCGGGGCGAGCTCCTACAATGAGCAGTTCTTC.

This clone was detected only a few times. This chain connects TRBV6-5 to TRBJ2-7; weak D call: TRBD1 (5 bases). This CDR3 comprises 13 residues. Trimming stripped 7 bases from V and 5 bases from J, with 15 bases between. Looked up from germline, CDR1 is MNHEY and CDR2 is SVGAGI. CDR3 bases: TGTGCCAGCAATGTCCAGGGTGTGGACGAGCAGTACTTC. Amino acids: CASNVQGVDEQYF.

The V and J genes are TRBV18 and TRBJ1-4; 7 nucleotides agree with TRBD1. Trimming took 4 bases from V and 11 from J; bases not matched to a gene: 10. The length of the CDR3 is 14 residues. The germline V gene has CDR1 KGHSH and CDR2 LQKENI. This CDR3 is CASSRTGARWKLFF. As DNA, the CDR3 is TGTGCCAGCTCACGAACAGGGGCTCGGTGGAAACTGTTTTTT.

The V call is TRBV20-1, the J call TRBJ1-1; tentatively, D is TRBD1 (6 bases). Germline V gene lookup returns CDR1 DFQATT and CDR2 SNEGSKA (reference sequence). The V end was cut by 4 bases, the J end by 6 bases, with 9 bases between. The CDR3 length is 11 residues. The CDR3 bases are TGCAGTGCTAATTGGGGGCCTGAAGCTTTCTTT. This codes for CSANWGPEAFF.

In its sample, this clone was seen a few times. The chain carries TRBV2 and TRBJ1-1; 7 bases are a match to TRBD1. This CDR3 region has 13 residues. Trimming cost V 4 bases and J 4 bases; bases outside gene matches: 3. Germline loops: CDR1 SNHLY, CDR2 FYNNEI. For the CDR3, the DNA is TGTGCCAGCAGTGTGACAGGGAGCACTGAAGCTTTCTTT. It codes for CASSVTGSTEAFF. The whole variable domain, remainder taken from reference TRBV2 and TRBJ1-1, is EPEVTQTPSHQVTQMGQEVILRCVPISNHLYFYWYRQILGQKVEFLVSFYNNEISEKSEIFDDQFSVERPDGSNFTLKIRSTKLEDSAMYFCASSVTGSTEAFFGQGTRLTVV.

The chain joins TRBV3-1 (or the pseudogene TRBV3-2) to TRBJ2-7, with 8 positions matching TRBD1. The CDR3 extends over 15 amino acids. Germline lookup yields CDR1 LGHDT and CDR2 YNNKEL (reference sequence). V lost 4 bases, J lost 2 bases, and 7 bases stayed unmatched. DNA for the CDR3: TGTGCCAGCAGCCCCGGGACAGGTTATACCTACGAGCAGTACTTC. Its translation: CASSPGTGYTYEQYF.

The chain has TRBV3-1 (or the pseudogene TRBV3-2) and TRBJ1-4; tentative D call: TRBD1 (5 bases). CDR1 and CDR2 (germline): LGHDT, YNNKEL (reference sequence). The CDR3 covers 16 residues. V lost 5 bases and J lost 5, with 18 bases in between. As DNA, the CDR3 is TGTGCCAGCAGCTTCGCCCCCAATAGACAGAATGAAAAACTGTTTTTT. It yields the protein CASSFAPNRQNEKLFF.

CDR3 region: CASLPGQGRTEAFF. DNA of the CDR3: TGTGCCAGCCTTCCGGGACAGGGGCGCACTGAAGCTTTCTTT. The rearrangement uses TRBV6-6 and TRBJ1-1, with TRBD1 identical over 10 bases. After removal of 8 bases from V and 4 bases from J, the junction contained 7 bases not matched to a gene. The CDR3 runs 14 residues. Germline values: CDR1 MNHNY, CDR2 SVGAGI (reference sequence).

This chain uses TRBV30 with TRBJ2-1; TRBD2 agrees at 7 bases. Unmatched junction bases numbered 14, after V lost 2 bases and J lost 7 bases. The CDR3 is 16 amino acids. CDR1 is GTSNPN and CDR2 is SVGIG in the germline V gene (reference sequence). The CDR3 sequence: CAWSLELGEGVNEQFF. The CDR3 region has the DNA TGTGCCTGGAGTCTCGAGCTGGGGGAGGGTGTAAATGAGCAGTTCTTC.

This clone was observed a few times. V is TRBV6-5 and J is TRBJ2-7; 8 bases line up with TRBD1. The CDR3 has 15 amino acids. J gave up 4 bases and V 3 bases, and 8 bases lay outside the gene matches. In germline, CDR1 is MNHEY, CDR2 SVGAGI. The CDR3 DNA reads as TGTGCCAGCAGTTATCGGTCAGGGGGCGATTACGAGCAGTACTTC. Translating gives CASSYRSGGDYEQYF.

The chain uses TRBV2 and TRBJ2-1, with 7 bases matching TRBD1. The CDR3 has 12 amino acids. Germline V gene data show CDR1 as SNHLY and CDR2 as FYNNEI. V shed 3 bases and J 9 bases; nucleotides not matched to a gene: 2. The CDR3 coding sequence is TGTGCCAGCAGTGAGGGACAGCCTGAGCAGTTCTTC. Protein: CASSEGQPEQFF.

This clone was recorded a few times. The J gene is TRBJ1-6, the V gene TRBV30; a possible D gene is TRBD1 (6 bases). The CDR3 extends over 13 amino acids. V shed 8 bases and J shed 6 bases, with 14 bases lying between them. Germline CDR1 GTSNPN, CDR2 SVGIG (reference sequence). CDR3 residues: CAETGNSNSPLHF. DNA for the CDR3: TGTGCCGAAACAGGGAATTCTAATTCACCCCTCCACTTT.

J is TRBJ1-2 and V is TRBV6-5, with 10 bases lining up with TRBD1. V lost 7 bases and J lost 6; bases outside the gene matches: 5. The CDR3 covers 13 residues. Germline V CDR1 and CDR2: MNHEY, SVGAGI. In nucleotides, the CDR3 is TGTGCCAGCACCCAGACAGGGGGCAATGGCTACACCTTC. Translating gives CASTQTGGNGYTF.

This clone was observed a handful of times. CDR3 sequence reads: CASTTTGSTGELFF. DNA for the CDR3: TGTGCCAGTACCACGACAGGAAGCACCGGGGAGCTGTTTTTT. The chain has TRBV19 and TRBJ2-2; possible D gene TRBD1, 6 bases. The CDR3 is made up of 14 amino acids. V was clipped by 7 bases and J by 4 bases, with 13 bases between them. Germline lookup yields CDR1 LNHDA and CDR2 SQIVND (reference sequence).

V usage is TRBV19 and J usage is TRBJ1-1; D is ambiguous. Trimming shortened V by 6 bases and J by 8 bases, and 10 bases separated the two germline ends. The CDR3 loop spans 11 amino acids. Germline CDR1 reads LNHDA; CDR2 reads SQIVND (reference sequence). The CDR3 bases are TGTGCCAGTAGCCCGGGTCAGGAAGCTTTCTTT. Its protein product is CASSPGQEAFF.

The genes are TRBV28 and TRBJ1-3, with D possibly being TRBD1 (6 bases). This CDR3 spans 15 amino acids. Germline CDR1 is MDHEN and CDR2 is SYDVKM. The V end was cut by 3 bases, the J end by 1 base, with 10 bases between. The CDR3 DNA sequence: TGTGCCAGCAGTTTGTCAGGGGAATCTGGAAACACCATATATTTT. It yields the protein CASSLSGESGNTIYF.

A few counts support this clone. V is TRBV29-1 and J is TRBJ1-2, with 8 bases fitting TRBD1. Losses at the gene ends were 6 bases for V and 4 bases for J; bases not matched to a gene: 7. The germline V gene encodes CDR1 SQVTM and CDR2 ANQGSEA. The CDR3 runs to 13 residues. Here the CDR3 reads CSVWTGPLYGYTF. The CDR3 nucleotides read TGCAGCGTATGGACAGGGCCTCTCTATGGCTACACCTTC.

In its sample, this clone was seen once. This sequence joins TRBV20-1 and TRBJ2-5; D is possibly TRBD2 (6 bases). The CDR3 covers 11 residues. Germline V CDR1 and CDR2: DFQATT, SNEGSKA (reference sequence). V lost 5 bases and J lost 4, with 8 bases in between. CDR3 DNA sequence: TGCAGTGCTTGGGGGGTAGAGACCCAGTACTTC. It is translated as CSAWGVETQYF.

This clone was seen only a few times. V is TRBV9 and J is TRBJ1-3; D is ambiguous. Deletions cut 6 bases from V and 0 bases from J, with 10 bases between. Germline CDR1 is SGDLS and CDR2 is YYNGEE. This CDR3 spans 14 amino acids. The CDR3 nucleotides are TGTGCCAGCAATACAGAAACCTCTGGAAACACCATATATTTT. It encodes CASNTETSGNTIYF.

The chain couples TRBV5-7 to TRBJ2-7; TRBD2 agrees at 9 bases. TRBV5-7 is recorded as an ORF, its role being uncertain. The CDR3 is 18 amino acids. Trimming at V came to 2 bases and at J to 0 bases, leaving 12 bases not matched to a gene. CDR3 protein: CASSFPCYSGGHSYEQYF. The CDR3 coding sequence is TGTGCCAGCAGCTTCCCCTGTTATAGCGGGGGCCACTCCTACGAGCAGTACTTC.

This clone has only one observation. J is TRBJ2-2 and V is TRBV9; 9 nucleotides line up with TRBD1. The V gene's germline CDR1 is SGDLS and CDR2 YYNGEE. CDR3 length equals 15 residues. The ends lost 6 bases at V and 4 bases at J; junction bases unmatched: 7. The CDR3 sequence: CASTQQGAGTGELFF. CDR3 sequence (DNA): TGTGCCAGCACCCAACAGGGGGCGGGCACCGGGGAGCTGTTTTTT.

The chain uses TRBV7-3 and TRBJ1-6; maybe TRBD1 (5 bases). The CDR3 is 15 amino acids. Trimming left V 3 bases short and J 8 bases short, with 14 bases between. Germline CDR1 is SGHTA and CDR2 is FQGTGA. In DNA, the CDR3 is TGTGCCAGCAGCTTGGCAGGCCCGGGGGATTCACCCCTCCACTTT. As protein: CASSLAGPGDSPLHF.

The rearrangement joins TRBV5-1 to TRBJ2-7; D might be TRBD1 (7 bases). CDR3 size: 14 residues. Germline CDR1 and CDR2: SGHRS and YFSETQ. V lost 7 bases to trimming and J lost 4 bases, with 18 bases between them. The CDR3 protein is CASFRRDSWYEQYV. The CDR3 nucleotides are TGCGCCAGCTTCCGGCGGGACAGTTGGTACGAGCAGTACGTC.

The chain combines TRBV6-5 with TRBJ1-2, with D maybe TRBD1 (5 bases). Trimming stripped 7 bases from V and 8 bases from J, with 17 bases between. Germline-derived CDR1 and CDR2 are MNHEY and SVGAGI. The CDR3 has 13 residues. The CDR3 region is CASIDTRRGGYTF. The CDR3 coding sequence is TGTGCCAGCATCGACACCCGGAGGGGAGGCTACACCTTC.

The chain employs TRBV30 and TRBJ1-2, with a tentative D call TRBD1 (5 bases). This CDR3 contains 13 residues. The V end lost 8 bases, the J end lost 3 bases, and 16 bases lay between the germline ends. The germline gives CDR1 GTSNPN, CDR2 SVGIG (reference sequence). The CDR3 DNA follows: TGTGCCCACGGAGTGCAGGGATACTATGGCTACACCTTC. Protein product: CAHGVQGYYGYTF.

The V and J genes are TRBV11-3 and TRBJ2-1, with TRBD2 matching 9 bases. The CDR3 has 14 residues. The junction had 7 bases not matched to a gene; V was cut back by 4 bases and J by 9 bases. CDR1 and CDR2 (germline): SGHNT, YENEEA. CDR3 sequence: CASSSTSGGLEQFF. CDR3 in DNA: TGTGCCAGCAGCTCGACTAGCGGAGGGCTTGAGCAGTTCTTC.

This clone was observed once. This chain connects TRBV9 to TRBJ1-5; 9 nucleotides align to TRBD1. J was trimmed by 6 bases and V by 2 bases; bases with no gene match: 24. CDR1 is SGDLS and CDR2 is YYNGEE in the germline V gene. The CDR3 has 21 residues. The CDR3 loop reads CASSVKSDGTGREKRGQPQHF. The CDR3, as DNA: TGTGCCAGCAGCGTCAAATCTGACGGGACAGGGCGTGAAAAAAGGGGTCAGCCCCAGCATTTT.